Listed below are T cell receptor beta chains from one sample, sequenced in a study of blood T cell repertoires in COVID-19. Clones were read by immunoSEQ multiplex PCR, and TCRdb kept only the in-frame ones, dropping some. The sample includes 120,000 or so clones, roughly 80% of them seen just once. The sample taken for sequencing was peripheral blood. The receptor set was obtained from a woman in her fifties or sixties with acute or convalescent COVID-19. CDR3s include the opening cysteine and the closing phenylalanine or tryptophan. The D gene is left open where the match is weak. Rows give clone size only sometimes, using once, few, many, or a class for an expanded clone.

v_gene,d_gene,abundance,j_gene,CDR3nt,CDR3aa
TRBV5-1,TRBD1,once,TRBJ1-6,TGCGCCAGCAGCTCCGGGACAGGTCAAAATTCACCCCTCCACTTT,CASSSGTGQNSPLHF
TRBV13,TRBD1,-,TRBJ2-2,TGTGCCAGCAGCTCAACTGGACGGTTCTCAGGGGGTGGCACCGGGGAGCTGTTTTTT,CASSSTGRFSGGGTGELFF
TRBV2,TRBD1,-,TRBJ1-1,TGTGCCAGCAGGCGCTCGGGACAGCTCAACACTGAAGCTTTCTTT,CASRRSGQLNTEAFF
TRBV11-2,-,-,TRBJ2-7,TGTGCCAGCAGCCGCCCCGGAGTCTACGAGCAGTACTTC,CASSRPGVYEQYF
TRBV5-6,-,-,TRBJ1-1,TGTGCCAGCAGCTTGGGGGCAGGGGACACTGAAGCTTTCTTT,CASSLGAGDTEAFF
TRBV19,TRBD1,once,TRBJ1-5,TGTGCCAGTAGTAAGGGATTGACAGGGCTTAGCAATCAGCCCCAGCATTTT,CASSKGLTGLSNQPQHF
TRBV4-1,-,-,TRBJ1-2,TGCGCCAGCAGCCAAGTTCTCTCTAACTATGGCTACACCTTC,CASSQVLSNYGYTF
TRBV6-5,TRBD1,-,TRBJ1-6,TGTGCCAGCAGTTACGGGGGACAGGGGTCTGATTCACCCCTCCACTTT,CASSYGGQGSDSPLHF
TRBV7-9,-,-,TRBJ1-5,TGTGCCAGCAGCGCGGACAGCTACCAGCATTTT,CASSADSYQHF
TRBV4-1,TRBD1,few,TRBJ1-5,TGCGCCAGCAGCCAATCACCGGGACAGCCTAATCAGCCCCAGCATTTT,CASSQSPGQPNQPQHF
TRBV4-2,TRBD1,-,TRBJ2-1,TGTGCCAGCAGCCAAGGGGACAGATACAATGAGCAGTTCTTC,CASSQGDRYNEQFF
TRBV7-2,-,few,TRBJ1-3,TGTGCCAGCAGCTCCGACAGCCGCTCTGGAAACACCATATATTTT,CASSSDSRSGNTIYF
TRBV13,-,-,TRBJ1-2,TGTGCCAGCAGCTTATATTCCAGTTATGGCTACACCTTC,CASSLYSSYGYTF
TRBV30,TRBD1,-,TRBJ1-6,TGTGCCCAAGACAGGGATTCTAATTCACCCCTCCACTTT,CAQDRDSNSPLHF
TRBV3-1/TRBV3-2,TRBD2,-,TRBJ2-1,TGTGCCAGCAGCCTGCGGGGGTCCTACAATGAGCAGTTCTTC,CASSLRGSYNEQFF
TRBV10-3,-,-,TRBJ2-7,TGTGCCAACCGAGCACAGATAAGAGGGGAGCAGTACTTC,CANRAQIRGEQYF
TRBV9,TRBD1,few,TRBJ2-7,TGTGCCAGCAGCGTAGGGGGGACAGAGTCCTACGAGCAGTACTTC,CASSVGGTESYEQYF
TRBV11-1,TRBD1,-,TRBJ2-2,TGTGCCAGCAGCTTCACAGGGGCCAAAGGGGAGCTGTTTTTT,CASSFTGAKGELFF
TRBV30,-,-,TRBJ1-1,TGTGCCTGGAGAGTCGCGGGGAACACTGAAGCTTTCTTT,CAWRVAGNTEAFF
TRBV14,-,-,TRBJ1-4,TGTGCCAGCAGCCTCGGGGAGGGGATACTGTTTTTT,CASSLGEGILFF
TRBV28,-,-,TRBJ1-1,TGTGCCAGCAGCTCCGCCGGGGGGGGTAATAATCCAGCTTTCTTT,CASSSAGGGNNPAFF
TRBV9,-,-,TRBJ2-1,TGTGCCAGCAGCGTAGAGGCGGCGAGCTCCTACAATGAGCAGTTCTTC,CASSVEAASSYNEQFF
TRBV6-5,TRBD1,-,TRBJ1-2,TGTGCCAGCAGTTACGACAGGGGTCTCGATGGCTACACCTTC,CASSYDRGLDGYTF
TRBV9,TRBD1,once,TRBJ1-3,TGTGCCAGCAGCCGAATTCCCAGAACAGGGGAAGGAAACACCATATATTTT,CASSRIPRTGEGNTIYF
TRBV30,-,-,TRBJ2-2,TGTGCCAGAAACTCCTACACCGGGGAGCTGTTTTTT,CARNSYTGELFF
TRBV11-2,-,-,TRBJ1-1,TGTGCCAGCAGCCCTCAACAGAACACTGAAGCTTTCTTT,CASSPQQNTEAFF
TRBV6-1,TRBD2,-,TRBJ2-7,TGTGCCAGCAGTGAATTCGGGGCTAGCGGGGACGAGCAGTACTTC,CASSEFGASGDEQYF
TRBV9,TRBD2,-,TRBJ2-5,TGTGCCAGCAGCGCACGACTAGCGGGGTACCCTCAAGAGACCCAGTACTTC,CASSARLAGYPQETQYF
TRBV24-1,TRBD1,-,TRBJ2-1,TGTGCCACCAGTGATTCCCCTGACAGGGGCAATGAGCAGTTCTTC,CATSDSPDRGNEQFF
TRBV3-1/TRBV3-2,TRBD1,-,TRBJ1-1,TGTGCCAGCAGCCCCCCAGGTGGACAGGGTGGTAACTCCATGAACACTGAAGCTTTCTTT,CASSPPGGQGGNSMNTEAFF
TRBV7-3,-,-,TRBJ2-3,TGTGCCAGCAGCTTGACTAACACAGATACGCAGTATTTT,CASSLTNTDTQYF